These 18 T cell receptor beta chains share one sample of origin, sequenced in a study of T cells after yellow fever vaccination. TCRdb reprocessed the 5' RACE reads via MiXCR and lists one record per CDR3 protein. The sample lists more than 300,000 distinct CDR3 sequences, approximately 12% seen once, with over 3% in the top ten. The starting material was CD4+ T cells sorted from PBMCs, obtained 45 days after the yellow fever booster vaccination. The receptors stem from a man aged 18 to 30 who received the YFV17D yellow fever vaccine.

This clonotype was observed a few times. This chain connects TRBV12-3 or TRBV12-4 to TRBJ2-5; 8 positions match TRBD1. Unmatched junction bases numbered 7, after V lost 5 bases and J lost 5 bases. The CDR3 loop spans 14 amino acids. The CDR3 DNA is TGTGCCAGCAGTATCGGACAGGGTGCGGAGACCCAGTACTTC. Protein product: CASSIGQGAETQYF.

This clonotype was detected only a few times. The chain couples TRBV5-4 to TRBJ2-1, with TRBD2 matching 7 bases. Losses at the gene ends were 3 bases for V and 2 bases for J; bases not matched to a gene: 2. CDR1 is SGHNT, CDR2 YYREEE, per germline (reference sequence). The CDR3 contains 14 residues. CDR3 sequence: CASSSAGAYNEQFF. Written as DNA, the CDR3 is TGTGCCAGCAGCTCCGCGGGGGCCTACAATGAGCAGTTCTTC. The complete variable domain, with remaining parts taken from reference TRBV5-4 and TRBJ2-1, reads ETGVTQSPTHLIKTRGQQVTLRCSSQSGHNTVSWYQQALGQGPQFIFQYYREEENGRGNFPPRFSGLQFPNYSSELNVNALELDDSALYLCASSSAGAYNEQFFGPGTRLTVL.

The chain is built from TRBV27 and TRBJ2-7; the D is unclear. Germline CDR1 is MNHEY and CDR2 is SMNVEV (reference sequence). The CDR3 length is 13 residues. V gave up 6 bases and J gave up 4 bases, with 13 bases separating them. DNA for the CDR3: TGTGCCAGCAGCCCCTGGAGTTCATACGAGCAGTACTTC. It encodes CASSPWSSYEQYF.

This clonotype was observed at least ten times. Compared with germline, one end of the junction differs, possibly owing to a read error. The chain couples TRBV5-4 to TRBJ2-1; TRBD2 agrees at 9 bases. Germline V gene lookup returns CDR1 SGHNT and CDR2 YYREEE (reference sequence). This CDR3 comprises 15 residues. In nucleotides, the CDR3 is TGCGCCAGCAGCTTGGGCGGGGGGGCCTACAATGAGCAGTTCTTC. Protein sequence: CASSLGGGAYNEQFF.

This clonotype was detected a few times. The chain joins TRBV7-2 to TRBJ1-2; no firm D call. Germline V gives CDR1 SGHTA, CDR2 FQGNSA. V dropped 4 bases and J dropped 4 bases, with 16 bases sitting between them. This CDR3 region has 15 residues. The CDR3 bases are TGTGCCAGCAGCTCACCCGGTGTGGGGATCTATGGCTACACCTTC. It is translated as CASSSPGVGIYGYTF.

This clonotype was found a few times. This chain links TRBV11-2 with TRBJ1-6; TRBD1 matches 9 bases. Germline V gene sequence: CDR1 SGHAT, CDR2 FQNNGV. The CDR3 consists of 14 residues. The ends lost 3 bases at V and 10 bases at J; junction bases unmatched: 4. The CDR3 nucleotides read TGTGCCAGCAGCTTGGACAGGGGATGGTCACCCCTCCACTTT. Its translation: CASSLDRGWSPLHF.

In this sample, this clonotype turned up a few times. The rearrangement joins TRBV2 to TRBJ2-1; D might be TRBD1 (6 bases). The CDR3 runs to 13 residues. V lost 6 bases and J 7 bases, leaving 13 bases between the germline ends. Germline V CDR1 and CDR2: SNHLY, FYNNEI. This CDR3 is CASSRGLGNEQFF. CDR3 nucleotide sequence: TGTGCCAGCAGCAGGGGATTGGGGAATGAGCAGTTCTTC.

This clonotype was found a few times. The rearrangement uses TRBV7-9 and TRBJ1-1, with D perhaps TRBD1 (5 bases). CDR3 length: 14 residues. Germline CDR1 is SEHNR and CDR2 is FQNEAQ (reference sequence). V was cut by 4 bases and J by 6 bases, with 15 bases left in between. Here the CDR3 reads CASSWGRGVSEAFF. The CDR3 DNA follows: TGTGCCAGCAGCTGGGGTAGGGGCGTATCTGAAGCTTTCTTT.

V is TRBV5-4 and J is TRBJ1-2; 7 bases fit TRBD1. V lost 0 bases and J lost 6; bases outside the gene matches: 8. Germline V gene lookup returns CDR1 SGHNT and CDR2 YYREEE (reference sequence). The CDR3 consists of 15 residues. CDR3 protein: CASSLEAGGGHGYTF. The DNA of the CDR3 is TGTGCCAGCAGCTTGGAGGCAGGGGGAGGTCATGGCTACACCTTC.

The chain is built from TRBV7-9 and TRBJ1-1; D might be TRBD1 (6 bases). The CDR3 has 13 amino acids. V gave up 6 bases and J gave up 3 bases, with 11 bases separating them. Germline lookup yields CDR1 SEHNR and CDR2 FQNEAQ (reference sequence). The CDR3 is CASSRHRDTEAFF. The CDR3 region has the DNA TGTGCCAGCAGTCGTCACAGGGACACTGAAGCTTTCTTT.

The CDR3 DNA reads TGCAGTGCTAGCCTAGGGGGGTCCTACAATGAGCAGTTCTTC. The encoded protein is CSASLGGSYNEQFF. The rearrangement uses TRBV20-1 and TRBJ2-1; possibly TRBD1 or TRBD2 for D (6 bases each). This CDR3 comprises 14 residues. V was shortened by 3 bases and J by 1 base, with 10 bases between the two germline ends. Germline assignment: CDR1 DFQATT and CDR2 SNEGSKA (reference sequence).

This rearrangement joins TRBV7-9 to TRBJ1-2; the D gene is possibly TRBD1 (6 bases). Germline V CDR1 and CDR2: SEHNR, FQNEAQ (reference sequence). This CDR3 is 15 amino acids long. V lost 0 bases and J 7 bases, leaving 15 bases between the germline ends. The CDR3: CASSLAQSLQGGYTF. CDR3 nucleotide sequence: TGTGCCAGCAGCTTAGCGCAGTCCCTACAGGGTGGCTACACCTTC. Full variable domain (rest looked up from reference TRBV7-9 and TRBJ1-2): DTGVSQNPRHKITKRGQNVTFRCDPISEHNRLYWYRQTLGQGPEFLTYFQNEAQLEKSRLLSDRFSAERPKGSFSTLEIQRTEQGDSAMYLCASSLAQSLQGGYTFGSGTRLTVV.

The rearrangement uses TRBV3-1 and TRBJ1-1; D unclear. V lost 1 base to trimming and J lost 4 bases, with 19 bases between them. This CDR3 has 17 amino acids. In germline, CDR1 is LGHDT, CDR2 YNNKEL (reference sequence). CDR3: CASSQGGSGKGLTEAFF. The CDR3, as DNA: TGTGCCAGCAGCCAAGGGGGATCGGGGAAAGGGCTCACTGAAGCTTTCTTT.

This clonotype was counted at least ten times. V gene TRBV6-5 combines with J gene TRBJ2-6, with 10 positions matching TRBD1. This CDR3 has 16 amino acids. Germline V CDR1 and CDR2: MNHEY, SVGAGI. V shed 5 bases, J shed 2 bases, and the junction held 3 bases outside the gene matches. CDR3 bases: TGTGCCAGCAGTATTGGACAGGGGGCTGGGGCCAACGTCCTGACTTTC. Encoded protein: CASSIGQGAGANVLTF.

This clonotype appeared a few times. The chain combines TRBV20-1 with TRBJ1-1, with D perhaps matching TRBD1 (5 bases). Germline V gene lookup returns CDR1 DFQATT and CDR2 SNEGSKA (reference sequence). The CDR3 has 14 amino acids. The V gene lost 4 bases and the J gene lost 11 bases, with 23 bases spanning the gap. This CDR3 reads CSAIADLWAGKAFF. The CDR3 DNA follows: TGCAGTGCTATAGCAGATTTGTGGGCAGGGAAGGCTTTCTTT.

This clonotype was counted only a few times. The chain combines TRBV5-1 with TRBJ2-3; 11 bases line up with TRBD2. The CDR3 totals 18 residues. J lost 2 bases, V lost 2 bases, and 10 bases had no gene match. CDR1 is SGHRS, CDR2 YFSETQ, per germline. The CDR3: CASSFASGGPTYTDTQYF. The DNA for the CDR3 is TGCGCCAGCAGCTTTGCTAGCGGGGGGCCCACCTACACAGATACGCAGTATTTT. The full variable domain, rest sourced from reference TRBV5-1 and TRBJ2-3, is KAGVTQTPRYLIKTRGQQVTLSCSPISGHRSVSWYQQTPGQGLQFLFEYFSETQRNKGNFPGRFSGRQFSNSRSEMNVSTLELGDSALYLCASSFASGGPTYTDTQYFGPGTRLTVL.

This clonotype was found a few times. The rearrangement uses TRBV12-5 and TRBJ2-5; D unclear. Trimming stripped 6 bases from V and 5 bases from J, with 10 bases between. Per germline, CDR1 LGHNT and CDR2 FRNRAP. The CDR3 sequence is 12 residues long. CDR3 nucleotide sequence: TGTGCTAGTGGGACATCTGGGGAGACCCAGTACTTC. Its protein is CASGTSGETQYF.

In this sample, this clonotype turned up many times. The chain recombines TRBV7-6 with TRBJ2-7, with TRBD1 matching 9 bases. Germline CDR1 SGHVS, CDR2 FNYEAQ. V was clipped by 1 base and J by 4 bases; unmatched bases: 5. The CDR3 spans 15 residues. The CDR3 loop is CASSLDWTGAYEQYF. CDR3 nucleotides: TGTGCCAGCAGCTTAGATTGGACAGGGGCTTACGAGCAGTACTTC. Complete variable domain (other parts from reference TRBV7-6 and TRBJ2-7): GAGVSQSPRYKVTKRGQDVALRCDPISGHVSLYWYRQALGQGPEFLTYFNYEAQQDKSGLPNDRFSAERPEGSISTLTIQRTEQRDSAMYRCASSLDWTGAYEQYFGPGTRLTVT.